This passage covers 22 T cell receptor beta chains from one sample sequenced in a study of control samples from healthy donors and cancer patients. The repertoire was sequenced with immunoSEQ multiplex PCR; TCRdb's copy has only in-frame clones and lacks some. Altogether roughly 160,000 clones are present, roughly 94% being singletons, with the ten largest covering about 15%. The specimen was PBMCs. These receptors came from a man aged 60 to 75 with colorectal cancer.

The chain recombines TRBV9 with TRBJ2-3, with 10 bases lining up with TRBD1. V was clipped by 2 bases and J by 5 bases; unmatched bases: 2. Germline V gene sequence: CDR1 SGDLS, CDR2 YYNGEE. The CDR3 contains 14 residues. DNA for the CDR3: TGTGCCAGCAGCGTCGGGACAGGGGTAGATACGCAGTATTTT. Its protein is CASSVGTGVDTQYF.

The chain joins TRBV6-5 to TRBJ2-7, with 7 bases aligning to TRBD1. The junction had 9 bases not matched to a gene; V was cut back by 6 bases and J by 4 bases. CDR3 length: 14 amino acids. Germline V gene data show CDR1 as MNHEY and CDR2 as SVGAGI. The CDR3 spells CASRSRDSGYEQYF. The CDR3 DNA is TGTGCCAGCAGGTCCAGGGACAGTGGGTACGAGCAGTACTTC.

The CDR3 reads CASKGQDFYEQYF. Here the CDR3 DNA reads TGTGCCAGCAAGGGACAGGATTTCTACGAGCAGTACTTC. The gene calls are TRBV28 and TRBJ2-7, with TRBD1 matching 8 bases. Germline trimming cut 7 bases from V and 3 bases from J; bases unmatched to any gene: 5. This CDR3 is built from 13 residues. Germline V gene lookup returns CDR1 MDHEN and CDR2 SYDVKM.

This chain joins TRBV5-1 and TRBJ1-2, with D perhaps matching TRBD1 (5 bases). Trimming shortened V by 5 bases and J by 3 bases, and 14 bases separated the two germline ends. Per the germline V gene, CDR1 is SGHRS and CDR2 is YFSETQ. The CDR3 totals 14 residues. For the CDR3, the DNA is TGCGCCAGCAGTCAGGGCGGAAATGACTATGGCTACACCTTC. It yields the protein CASSQGGNDYGYTF.

The chain uses TRBV6-5 and TRBJ2-7, with a possible D match to TRBD1 (6 bases). The CDR3 has 15 residues. V was shortened by 3 bases and J by 2 bases, with 14 bases between the two germline ends. The germline CDR1 and CDR2 sequences are MNHEY and SVGAGI. The CDR3 here is CASSYAGRGTYEQYF. CDR3 DNA: TGTGCCAGCAGTTATGCAGGCAGGGGCACCTACGAGCAGTACTTC.

The rearrangement links TRBV3-1 (or the pseudogene TRBV3-2) to TRBJ2-7; D is undetermined. Between the trimmed V and J ends, which lost 0 bases and 0 bases, there was a span of 9 bases. Germline V lookup: CDR1 LGHDT, CDR2 YNNKEL (reference sequence). The CDR3 sequence is 15 residues long. The CDR3 DNA sequence: TGTGCCAGCAGCCAAGATAGTGGCTCCTCCTACGAGCAGTACTTC. Translated: CASSQDSGSSYEQYF.

The chain has TRBV19 and TRBJ1-2; D call uncertain. This CDR3 is built from 16 residues. The germline V and J ends were trimmed by 3 bases and 2 bases, with 16 bases remaining between them. In germline, CDR1 is LNHDA, CDR2 SQIVND (reference sequence). This chain's CDR3 is CASSIDSLTLNYGYTF. CDR3 nucleotides: TGTGCCAGTAGTATTGATTCGCTGACTCTAAACTATGGCTACACCTTC. Complete variable domain (other parts from reference TRBV19 and TRBJ1-2): DGGITQSPKYLFRKEGQNVTLSCEQNLNHDAMYWYRQDPGQGLRLIYYSQIVNDFQKGDIAEGYSVSREKKESFPLTVTSAQKNPTAFYLCASSIDSLTLNYGYTFGSGTRLTVV.

This chain joins TRBV24-1 and TRBJ1-1, with 7 bases that match TRBD1. CDR1 and CDR2 (germline): KGHDR, SFDVKD. J gave up 4 bases and V 9 bases, and 10 bases lay outside the gene matches. The CDR3 covers 14 residues. CDR3 region: CATRRGTESTEAFF. The CDR3 bases are TGTGCCACCCGGCGAGGGACAGAGAGCACTGAAGCTTTCTTT.

This clone has just one count. V is TRBV12-3 or TRBV12-4 and J is TRBJ2-7; D not resolved. Trimming shortened V by 1 base and J by 3 bases, and 7 bases separated the two germline ends. The CDR3 spans 13 residues. The CDR3 region is CASSLGGRYEQYF. The CDR3 nucleotides are TGTGCCAGCAGTTTAGGGGGTCGCTACGAGCAGTACTTC.

The V and J genes are TRBV19 and TRBJ1-4, with 7 bases lining up with TRBD1. The CDR3 covers 13 residues. The germline CDR1 and CDR2 sequences are LNHDA and SQIVND (reference sequence). J lost 3 bases, V lost 10 bases, and 5 bases had no gene match. The CDR3 here is CATQGEANEKLFF. CDR3 nucleotide sequence: TGTGCCACCCAGGGGGAAGCTAATGAAAAACTGTTTTTT.

The gene calls are TRBV27 and TRBJ1-5; D uncertain. CDR3 length: 17 residues. Between the trimmed V and J ends, which lost 4 bases and 4 bases, there was a span of 20 bases. Germline CDR1 MNHEY, CDR2 SMNVEV (reference sequence). The DNA for the CDR3 is TGTGCCAGCAGTTCGCATAACTACATACTAGCGAATCAGCCCCAGCATTTT. Its protein product is CASSSHNYILANQPQHF.

The J gene is TRBJ2-3, the V gene TRBV5-1; unclear D gene. V lost 0 bases, J lost 4 bases, and 9 bases lay in between. CDR3 length: 14 residues. Germline CDR1 and CDR2: SGHRS and YFSETQ. The chain's CDR3 is CASSLGGPSDTQYF. CDR3 nucleotides: TGCGCCAGCAGCTTGGGCGGCCCTTCAGATACGCAGTATTTT.

The rearrangement uses TRBV7-2 and TRBJ2-4, with 12 bases matching TRBD1. V lost 1 base and J lost 7; bases outside the gene matches: 8. This CDR3 is built from 17 residues. Germline V gene sequence: CDR1 SGHTA, CDR2 FQGNSA. CDR3 sequence (DNA): TGTGCCAGCAGCTTAGATTCCGGGACAGGGGGCAAGAACATTCAGTACTTC. Amino acids: CASSLDSGTGGKNIQYF. Full variable domain (remainder filled in from reference TRBV7-2 and TRBJ2-4): GAGVSQSPSNKVTEKGKDVELRCDPISGHTALYWYRQSLGQGLEFLIYFQGNSAPDKSGLPSDRFSAERTGGSVSTLTIQRTQQEDSAVYLCASSLDSGTGGKNIQYFGAGTRLSVL.

The chain recombines TRBV5-1 with TRBJ2-3; 7 positions agree with TRBD1. The CDR3 is 15 amino acids. V was pared by 4 bases and J by 8 bases, with 13 bases of the junction left unmatched. Germline CDR1 is SGHRS and CDR2 is YFSETQ. CDR3 residues: CASSPLGQVGGTQYF. For the CDR3, the DNA is TGCGCCAGCAGCCCACTTGGACAGGTTGGCGGTACGCAGTATTTT.

This chain connects TRBV10-3 to TRBJ1-2; D may be TRBD1 (5 bases). This CDR3 region has 13 residues. CDR1 ENHRY and CDR2 SYGVKD come from the germline V gene. V was clipped by 4 bases and J by 3 bases, with 9 bases between them. CDR3 DNA: TGTGCCATCAGTGCTCTGGGGGACTATGGCTACACCTTC. It translates to CAISALGDYGYTF.

The chain carries TRBV2 and TRBJ1-5; 7 bases align to TRBD1. J lost 0 bases, V lost 2 bases, and 4 bases had no gene match. The CDR3 spans 16 residues. Germline assignment: CDR1 SNHLY and CDR2 FYNNEI. As DNA, the CDR3 is TGTGCCAGCAGTGAAAGGACAGGCTATAGCAATCAGCCCCAGCATTTT. Its translation is CASSERTGYSNQPQHF.

The V and J genes are TRBV3-1 (or the pseudogene TRBV3-2) and TRBJ2-5; possibly TRBD1 for D (6 bases). Trimming cost V 4 bases and J 2 bases, with 20 bases left between them. Per germline, CDR1 LGHDT and CDR2 YNNKEL (reference sequence). This CDR3 is built from 17 residues. As DNA, the CDR3 is TGTGCCAGCAGCCCTTACCCGGACAGTTTAGCTCAAGAGACCCAGTACTTC. Translating it yields CASSPYPDSLAQETQYF.

The chain couples TRBV6-5 to TRBJ2-2; 8 bases are shared with TRBD1. Trimming took 5 bases from V and 4 from J; bases not matched to a gene: 6. The CDR3 covers 15 residues. Germline loops: CDR1 MNHEY, CDR2 SVGAGI. The CDR3 reads CASSRQGSGTGELFF. CDR3 in DNA: TGTGCCAGCAGTCGACAGGGGTCGGGCACCGGGGAGCTGTTTTTT.

The rearrangement uses TRBV6-5 and TRBJ1-5; weak D call: TRBD1 (5 bases). This CDR3 region has 15 residues. V lost 1 base and J lost 4, with 11 bases in between. CDR1 MNHEY and CDR2 SVGAGI come from the germline V gene. As DNA, the CDR3 is TGTGCCAGCAGTTACTGGGGGGGGATGAATCAGCCCCAGCATTTT. As protein: CASSYWGGMNQPQHF.

J is TRBJ1-2 and V is TRBV6-1, with no clear D. V shed 3 bases and J shed 0 bases, with 8 bases lying between them. CDR3 length: 14 residues. Germline CDR1 is MNHNS and CDR2 is SASEGT. In nucleotides, the CDR3 is TGTGCCAGCAGTGAGGGCGGAACTAACTATGGCTACACCTTC. It translates to CASSEGGTNYGYTF.

This chain joins TRBV7-9 and TRBJ2-5; 7 bases agree with TRBD1. CDR3 length: 15 amino acids. Germline trimming cut 5 bases from V and 2 bases from J; bases unmatched to any gene: 8. Per the germline V gene, CDR1 is SEHNR and CDR2 is FQNEAQ (reference sequence). CDR3 nucleotides: TGTGCCAGCAGCGGAAACAGGGGTTGGCAAGAGACCCAGTACTTC. Translating gives CASSGNRGWQETQYF.

Here the CDR3 DNA reads TGTGCCAGCAGTTTTAGCGGGGGTTCCGATACGCAGTATTTT. As protein: CASSFSGGSDTQYF. The J gene is TRBJ2-3, the V gene TRBV6-5, with 9 bases that match TRBD2. The CDR3 is 14 residues long. From germline, CDR1 is MNHEY and CDR2 SVGAGI. V was pared by 4 bases and J by 6 bases, with 5 bases of the junction left unmatched.